Listed below are T cell receptor beta chains from one sample, sequenced in a study of beta chain features in type 1 diabetes. TCRdb's table, derived via immunoSEQ multiplex PCR, lists solely in-frame clones and lacks some. The sample gives a few hundred thousand clones, 11% of which show up once; over 1% is in the top ten. Material for sequencing was central memory CD4+ T cells from blood. The receptors come from a man aged 18 to 30 in good health. Both conserved end residues are part of each CDR3. Fields, in order: J gene, V gene, clone size, D gene, CDR3 protein, CDR3 DNA. D genes are given only for firm matches. The size entry is marked missing in some rows and otherwise reads once, few, many or a size class.

>TRBJ2-2|TRBV30|-|-
CAWSLGRGPNTGELFF
TGTGCCTGGAGTCTTGGCAGGGGACCGAACACCGGGGAGCTGTTTTTT
>TRBJ2-2|TRBV7-9|few|-
CASRRGSANTGELFF
TGTGCCAGCCGAAGAGGGAGCGCGAACACCGGGGAGCTGTTTTTT
>TRBJ2-7|TRBV4-3|few|TRBD2
CASSPQIAGTYEQYF
TGCGCCAGCAGCCCCCAGATAGCGGGGACCTACGAGCAGTACTTC
>TRBJ1-1|TRBV29-1|few|-
CSSIGQMNTEAFF
TGCAGCTCCATTGGGCAGATGAACACTGAAGCTTTCTTT
>TRBJ2-7|TRBV4-3|few|TRBD2
CASSQRTSGIHEQYF
TGCGCCAGCAGCCAAAGGACTAGCGGGATCCACGAGCAGTACTTC
>TRBJ2-3|TRBV4-1|-|TRBD1
CASSRQYRTGATDTQYF
TGCGCCAGCAGCCGACAATATCGCACAGGGGCCACAGATACGCAGTATTTT
>TRBJ2-7|TRBV23-1|many|-
CASSGKGDSSYEQYF
TGCGCCAGCTCTGGCAAGGGTGACAGCTCCTACGAGCAGTACTTC
>TRBJ2-2|TRBV4-2|-|TRBD2
CASGPTGTSGIRDTGELFF
TGTGCCAGCGGCCCTACTGGGACTAGCGGGATAAGGGACACCGGGGAGCTGTTTTTT
>TRBJ2-1|TRBV6-5|few|TRBD2
CASSRASGGYNEQFF
TGTGCCAGCAGCCGCGCTAGCGGAGGTTACAATGAGCAGTTCTTC
>TRBJ2-1|TRBV7-2|few|TRBD1
CASSQGQGVLNEQFF
TGTGCCAGCAGCCAGGGACAGGGGGTTCTCAATGAGCAGTTCTTC
>TRBJ2-1|TRBV5-4|many|TRBD2
CASSFRLAGGEEQFF
TGTGCCAGCAGCTTCCGGCTAGCGGGAGGGGAAGAGCAGTTCTTC
>TRBJ2-7|TRBV7-6|-|-
CASSKGGYEQYF
TGTGCCAGCAGCAAAGGGGGCTACGAGCAGTACTTC
>TRBJ2-1|TRBV13|-|TRBD2
CASSQTLWREGHGSYNEQFF
TGTGCCAGCAGCCAGACCCTTTGGCGGGAGGGCCATGGGTCCTACAATGAGCAGTTCTTC
>TRBJ2-7|TRBV4-2|few|-
CASSQDPGSRDEQYF
TGTGCCAGCAGCCAAGATCCCGGGAGTCGCGACGAGCAGTACTTC
>TRBJ2-1|TRBV2|-|-
CASSESGDEQFF
TGTGCCAGCAGTGAATCAGGTGATGAGCAGTTCTTC
>TRBJ2-7|TRBV23-1|-|TRBD2
CASSLVRESYEQYF
TGCGCCAGCAGTCTTGTGCGGGAGTCGTACGAGCAGTACTTC
>TRBJ2-7|TRBV4-2|-|TRBD2
CASSQARLAGVHEQYF
TGTGCCAGCAGCCAAGCTCGGCTAGCGGGAGTCCACGAGCAGTACTTC
>TRBJ1-6|TRBV6-5|-|-
CASSGTTPPLHF
TGTGCCAGCAGCGGGACTACTCCACCCCTCCACTTT
>TRBJ2-7|TRBV21-1|-|-
CASRTSGRFPYEQYF
TGTGCCAGTAGGACTAGCGGGAGGTTCCCCTACGAGCAGTACTTC
>TRBJ2-7|TRBV15|-|TRBD2
CATSREGRAYHEQYF
TGTGCCACCAGCAGAGAAGGGAGGGCTTACCACGAGCAGTACTTC
>TRBJ2-1|TRBV5-1|many|TRBD2
CASSLASGSNVNNEQFF
TGCGCCAGCAGCTTGGCTAGCGGGAGCAATGTTAACAATGAGCAGTTCTTC
>TRBJ1-3|TRBV30|-|-
CAWDVIRGSPIYF
TGTGCCTGGGATGTGATTAGGGGAAGTCCCATATATTTT
>TRBJ1-1|TRBV2|few|-
CASTPRADETEAFF
TGTGCCAGCACCCCACGGGCAGACGAGACTGAAGCTTTCTTT
>TRBJ2-4|TRBV27|-|-
CASSAQQDFSAKNIQYF
TGTGCCAGCAGCGCCCAACAGGACTTCTCTGCCAAAAACATTCAGTACTTC
>TRBJ2-1|TRBV4-1|-|TRBD2
CASSQGSLAGDNEQFF
TGCGCCAGCAGCCAAGGGTCTCTAGCGGGAGACAATGAGCAGTTCTTC
>TRBJ2-7|TRBV30|few|-
CAWSVVGYEQYF
TGTGCCTGGAGTGTAGTGGGCTACGAGCAGTACTTC
>TRBJ2-1|TRBV5-1|-|-
CASSLEPGDGNEQFF
TGCGCCAGCAGCTTGGAGCCAGGGGATGGGAATGAGCAGTTCTTC
>TRBJ1-2|TRBV18|-|-
CASSGGVGYGYTF
TGTGCCAGCTCCGGAGGGGTCGGTTATGGCTACACCTTC
>TRBJ1-4|TRBV29-1|many|-
CSVNDWSEKLFF
TGCAGCGTTAATGACTGGAGTGAAAAACTGTTTTTT
>TRBJ2-1|TRBV4-1|-|TRBD1
CASSPLSLGGHYNEQFF
TGCGCCAGCAGCCCTTTGTCTCTAGGGGGCCACTACAATGAGCAGTTCTTC
>TRBJ2-1|TRBV11-2|-|-
CASSLPLSASYNEQFF
TGTGCCAGCAGCTTACCTCTATCCGCCTCCTACAATGAGCAGTTCTTC